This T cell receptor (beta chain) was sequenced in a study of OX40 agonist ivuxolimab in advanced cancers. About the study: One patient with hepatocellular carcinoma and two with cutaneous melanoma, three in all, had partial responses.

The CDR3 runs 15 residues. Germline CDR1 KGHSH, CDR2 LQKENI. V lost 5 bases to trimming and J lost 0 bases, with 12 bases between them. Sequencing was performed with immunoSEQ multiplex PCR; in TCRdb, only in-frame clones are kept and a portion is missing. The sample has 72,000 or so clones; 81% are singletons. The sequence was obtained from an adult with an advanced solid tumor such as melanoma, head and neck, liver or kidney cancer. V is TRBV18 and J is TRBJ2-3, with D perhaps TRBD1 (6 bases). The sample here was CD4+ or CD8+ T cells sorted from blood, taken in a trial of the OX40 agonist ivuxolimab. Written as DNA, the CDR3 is TGTGCCAGCTCAGCAGGGACACCTAGCACAGATACGCAGTATTTT. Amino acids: CASSAGTPSTDTQYF.